Sequencing of this T cell receptor beta chain was carried out in a study of response to subunit inactivated influenza vaccine (dated by TCRdb to the late 2010s). With regard to the full study: The study used deep quantitative T cell receptor repertoire profiling to track responses to a trivalent subunit inactivated influenza vaccine.

V loses 0 bases, J loses 7 bases, and the germline ends lie 14 bases apart. Reading from cysteine to phenylalanine, the CDR3 counts 15 amino acids. Kept here is only the CDR3 DNA, which spans 45 bases and is read in frame from base 1. Taken from the germline V gene, the CDR1 and CDR2 loops are SGHRS and YFSETQ. Taken with the paper, the label for time point translates to: more than 40 days after influenza vaccine administration. Paper-wide results and their limitations: The authors suggested that each seasonal influenza vaccination may recruit only a limited number of new T cells.

About this clonotype: It lacks a known antigen. The input lacks base qualities; no much larger clone sits a single base away.

Preparation of the library involved RT-PCR. Instrument used: Illumina HiSeq 2500. TCRdb redid the processing of the public reads, applying fastp at Q25 and MiXCR, and retained in-frame beta chains. Rows merge per CDR3 protein into single entries with the most common DNA and genes. For this sample the table gives about 500,000 distinct CDR3 sequences, of which 10% to 15% were detected only once. The biggest ten clones account for around 14% of the sample. In this chain, TRBV5-1 is recombined with TRBJ2-1; the D gene is possibly TRBD1, with 5 bases matching. The sample was PBMCs from blood, taken 45 days after vaccination. The TCR was taken from a man aged 50 to 60 who received an inactivated influenza vaccine. Donor details come from another sample of the same person, matched by shared clones. The DNA sequence follows: TGCGCCAGCAGCTTGGTCGCAGGGAACCTTAATGAGCAGTTCTTC. The encoded protein is CASSLVAGNLNEQFF.